This record looks at one TCR beta chain sequence and its context. Libraries were prepared by immunoSEQ multiplex PCR; TCRdb keeps only in-frame clonotypes and omits some of them. The sample includes 75,000 to 95,000 clones, about 90% of them seen just once. The sample comes from a study of technical replicates of blood from a few donors. From germline, CDR1 is SGHKS and CDR2 YYEKEE (reference sequence). The CDR3 loop spans 17 amino acids. The trim removed 5 bases at V and 2 bases at J, leaving 12 bases unmatched. The sample comprised T cells isolated from PBMCs. The TCR was taken from a human donor in good health. The chain combines TRBV5-5 with TRBJ2-7; 11 nucleotides match TRBD1. The CDR3 here is CASRTGQGATRAYEQYF. The CDR3 DNA follows: TGTGCCAGCAGAACCGGACAGGGGGCTACCCGTGCCTACGAGCAGTACTTC.